This section outlines one TCR beta chain sequence together with its context. The antigen is undetermined. Germline V CDR1 and CDR2: MDHEN, SYDVKM. The CDR3 totals 14 residues. Trimming pared 8 bases from V and 1 base from J, leaving 13 bases between. The source of the sample is a study of neoadjuvant anti-PD-1 for oral cavity cancer. No culture or expansion preceded analysis of these blood cells. This table comes from immunoSEQ multiplex PCR, and its TCRdb copy is limited to in-frame clones, with some not included. The table has about 15,000 clones, roughly three quarters seen once; the top ten hold approximately 3%. Study results and caveats: With a few patients per group, TCR findings need larger cohorts.

This chain uses TRBV28 with TRBJ2-3; no clear D. The TCR sequence derives from a person aged 35-79 years with oral cavity squamous cell carcinoma. The starting material was PBMCs, obtained before nivolumab (anti-PD-1) treatment. CDR3 nucleotide sequence: TGTGCCAGCGCGTTTGTATCTGGCACAGATACGCAGTATTTT. Translating gives CASAFVSGTDTQYF. Full variable domain (rest looked up from reference TRBV28 and TRBJ2-3): DVKVTQSSRYLVKRTGEKVFLECVQDMDHENMFWYRQDPGLGLRLIYFSYDVKMKEKGDIPEGYSVSREKKERFSLILESASTNQTSMYLCASAFVSGTDTQYFGPGTRLTVL.